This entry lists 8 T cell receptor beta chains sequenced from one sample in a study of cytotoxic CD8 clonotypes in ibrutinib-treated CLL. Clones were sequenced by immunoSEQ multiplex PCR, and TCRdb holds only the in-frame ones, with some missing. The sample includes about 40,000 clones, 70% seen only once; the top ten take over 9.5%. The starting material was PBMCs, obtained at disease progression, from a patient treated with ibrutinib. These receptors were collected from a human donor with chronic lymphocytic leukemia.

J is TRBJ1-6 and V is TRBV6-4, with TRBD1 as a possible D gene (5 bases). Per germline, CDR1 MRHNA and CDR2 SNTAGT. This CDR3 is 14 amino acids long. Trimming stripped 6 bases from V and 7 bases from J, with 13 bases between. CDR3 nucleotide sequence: TGTGCCAGCAGCTCCCGGGGGTACAATTCACCCCTCCACTTT. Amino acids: CASSSRGYNSPLHF.

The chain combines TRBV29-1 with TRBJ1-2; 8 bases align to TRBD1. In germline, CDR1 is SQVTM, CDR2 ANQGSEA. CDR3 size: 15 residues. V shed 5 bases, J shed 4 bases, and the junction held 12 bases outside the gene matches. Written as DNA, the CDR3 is TGCAGCGTTCGGGAACAGGGGGATTTCTTCTATGGCTACACCTTC. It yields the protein CSVREQGDFFYGYTF. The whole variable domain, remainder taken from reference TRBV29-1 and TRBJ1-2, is SAVISQKPSRDICQRGTSLTIQCQVDSQVTMMFWYRQQPGQSLTLIATANQGSEATYESGFVIDKFPISRPNLTFSTLTVSNMSPEDSSIYLCSVREQGDFFYGYTFGSGTRLTVV.

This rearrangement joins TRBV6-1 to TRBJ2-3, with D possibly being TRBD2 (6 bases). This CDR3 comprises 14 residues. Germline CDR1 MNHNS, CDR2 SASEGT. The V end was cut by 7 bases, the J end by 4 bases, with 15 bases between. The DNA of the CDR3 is TGTGCCAGCAACCCTCTGGGGGGTTCAGATACGCAGTATTTT. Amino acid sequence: CASNPLGGSDTQYF.

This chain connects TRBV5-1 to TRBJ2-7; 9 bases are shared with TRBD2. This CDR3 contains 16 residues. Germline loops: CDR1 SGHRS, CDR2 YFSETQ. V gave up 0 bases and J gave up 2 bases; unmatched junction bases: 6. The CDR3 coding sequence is TGCGCCAGCAGCTTGGTGGGGGCGGGAGGGCCCTACGAGCAGTACTTC. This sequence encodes CASSLVGAGGPYEQYF.

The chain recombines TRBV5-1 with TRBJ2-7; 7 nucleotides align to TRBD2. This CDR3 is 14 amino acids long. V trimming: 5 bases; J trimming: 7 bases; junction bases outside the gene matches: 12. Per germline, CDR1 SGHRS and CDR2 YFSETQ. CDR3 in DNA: TGCGCCAGCAGTCCTTGGCGGGAGTCGCGAGAGCAGTACTTC. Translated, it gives CASSPWRESREQYF.

CDR3 protein: CASSPSTGPGANVLTF. CDR3 bases: TGTGCCAGCAGTCCTTCAACAGGTCCTGGGGCCAACGTCCTGACTTTC. The V and J genes are TRBV7-9 and TRBJ2-6; D might be TRBD1 (5 bases). V shed 6 bases and J shed 2 bases, with 14 bases lying between them. The CDR3 loop spans 16 amino acids. Germline loops: CDR1 SEHNR, CDR2 FQNEAQ (reference sequence).

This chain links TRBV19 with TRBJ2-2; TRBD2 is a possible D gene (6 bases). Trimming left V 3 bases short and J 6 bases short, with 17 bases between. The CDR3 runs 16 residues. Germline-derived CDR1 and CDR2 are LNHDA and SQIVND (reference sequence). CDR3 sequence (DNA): TGTGCCAGTAGTATGGTATGGGACTGGGTTGCCGGGGAGCTGTTTTTT. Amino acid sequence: CASSMVWDWVAGELFF.

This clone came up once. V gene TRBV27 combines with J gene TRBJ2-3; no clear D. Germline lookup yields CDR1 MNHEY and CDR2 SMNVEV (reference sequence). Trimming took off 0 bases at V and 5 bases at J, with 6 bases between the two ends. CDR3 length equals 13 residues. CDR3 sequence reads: CASSLSIGDTQYF. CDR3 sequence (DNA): TGTGCCAGCAGTTTATCGATTGGAGATACGCAGTATTTT.